This is a list of T cell receptor beta chains from one sample in a study of blood T cell repertoires in COVID-19. Measured with immunoSEQ multiplex PCR; TCRdb has only the in-frame clones, and not every one. The table includes under 75,000 clones, around 87% detected once. The sample taken for sequencing was peripheral blood. The source is a woman aged 18-35 years with acute or convalescent COVID-19. Each CDR3 is given with its conserved first and last residue. D genes are given only for firm matches. Rows give clone size only sometimes, using once, few, many, or a class for an expanded clone.

V	size	J	D	DNA	CDR3
TRBV15	NA	TRBJ2-1	NA	TGTGCCACCAGCACCGGACTCTACAATGAGCAGTTCTTC	CATSTGLYNEQFF
TRBV4-3	NA	TRBJ1-6	TRBD1	TGCGCCAGCAGCCAGGTTGCGGGACAGGGATCACCCCTCCACTTT	CASSQVAGQGSPLHF
TRBV28	NA	TRBJ2-1	NA	TGTGCCAGCAGTTTAAACCTGGAGGGGTACAATGAGCAGTTCTTC	CASSLNLEGYNEQFF
TRBV2	NA	TRBJ2-7	NA	TGTGCCAGCAGTACTCAGGGGACCAACTACGAGCAGTACTTC	CASSTQGTNYEQYF
TRBV28	once	TRBJ2-7	NA	TGTGCCAGCAGTTCGCCCGTCGACAGGCACTTAAAGAACGAGCAGTACTTC	CASSSPVDRHLKNEQYF
TRBV28	NA	TRBJ1-5	TRBD1	TGTGCCAGCAGCGGGACAGGCGATCAGCCCCAGCATTTT	CASSGTGDQPQHF
TRBV7-9	NA	TRBJ1-1	TRBD1	TGTGCCAGCAGCCCCGGACAGGGGAACACTGAAGCTTTCTTT	CASSPGQGNTEAFF
TRBV6-5	NA	TRBJ1-2	NA	TGTGCCAGCAGTCAGGACCGGACAGACTATGGCTACACCTTC	CASSQDRTDYGYTF
TRBV12-3/TRBV12-4	NA	TRBJ1-6	NA	TGTGCCAGCAGGAGTGGTCCGAATTCACCCCTCCACTTT	CASRSGPNSPLHF
TRBV27	NA	TRBJ2-5	NA	TGTGCCAGCAGCCTTACCTACCTCGGGGAGACCCAGTACTTC	CASSLTYLGETQYF